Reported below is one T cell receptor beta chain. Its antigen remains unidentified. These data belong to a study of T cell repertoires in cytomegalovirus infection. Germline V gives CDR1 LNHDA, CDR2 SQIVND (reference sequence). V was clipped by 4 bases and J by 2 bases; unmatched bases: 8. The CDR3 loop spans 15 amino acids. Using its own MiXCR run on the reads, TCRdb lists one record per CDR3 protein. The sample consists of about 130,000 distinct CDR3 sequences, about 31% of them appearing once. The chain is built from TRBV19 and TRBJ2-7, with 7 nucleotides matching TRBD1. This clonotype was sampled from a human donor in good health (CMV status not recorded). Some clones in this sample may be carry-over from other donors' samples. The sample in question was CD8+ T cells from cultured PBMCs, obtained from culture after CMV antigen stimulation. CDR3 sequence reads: CASSTHRGPTYEQYF. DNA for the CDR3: TGTGCCAGTAGTACTCACAGGGGCCCGACCTACGAGCAGTACTTC.